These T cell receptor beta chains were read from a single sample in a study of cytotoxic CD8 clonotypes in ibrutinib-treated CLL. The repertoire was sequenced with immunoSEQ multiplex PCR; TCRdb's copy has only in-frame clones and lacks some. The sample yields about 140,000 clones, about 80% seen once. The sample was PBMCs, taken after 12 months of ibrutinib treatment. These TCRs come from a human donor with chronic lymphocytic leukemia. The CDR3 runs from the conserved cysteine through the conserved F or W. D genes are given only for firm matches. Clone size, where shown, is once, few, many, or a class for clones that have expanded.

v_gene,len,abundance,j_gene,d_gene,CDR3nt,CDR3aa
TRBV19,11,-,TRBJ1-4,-,TGTGCCAGTAGTATCTGGGGAAAACTGTTTTTT,CASSIWGKLFF
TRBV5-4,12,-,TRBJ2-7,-,TGTGCCAGCAGTTTCGGACCTTACGAGCAGTACTTC,CASSFGPYEQYF
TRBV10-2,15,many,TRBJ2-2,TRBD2,TGCGCCAGTCGGAGACTAGCGGGGTTAACCGGGGAGCTGTTTTTT,CASRRLAGLTGELFF
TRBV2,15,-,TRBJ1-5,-,TGTGCCAGCAGGGACGGTCGGGCAGCGAATCAGCCCCAGCATTTT,CASRDGRAANQPQHF
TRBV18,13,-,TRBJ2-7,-,TGTGCCAGCTCACCATTGGTCTCCTACGAGCAGTACTTC,CASSPLVSYEQYF
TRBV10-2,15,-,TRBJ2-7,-,TGCGCCAGCAGCATCAGCAGGTTTGGACAATACGAGCAGTACTTC,CASSISRFGQYEQYF
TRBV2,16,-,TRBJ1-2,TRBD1,TGTGCCAGCAGTGAGACCCAGGGGGCGAAACCCTATGGCTACACCTTC,CASSETQGAKPYGYTF
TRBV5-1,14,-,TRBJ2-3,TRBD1,TGCGCCAGCAGCTCGGGACAGGGGTTGGATACGCAGTATTTT,CASSSGQGLDTQYF
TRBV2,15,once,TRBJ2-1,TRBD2,TGTGCCAGCAGAGGGGGACTAGCGGGAGTACATGAGCAGTTCTTC,CASRGGLAGVHEQFF
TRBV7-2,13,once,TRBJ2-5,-,TGTGCCAGCAGCTTAGTTGAGAGGAAGACCCAGTACTTC,CASSLVERKTQYF
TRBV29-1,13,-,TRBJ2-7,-,TGCAGCGTTGACGGGGGACCCTCCTACGAGCAGTACTTC,CSVDGGPSYEQYF
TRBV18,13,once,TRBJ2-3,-,TGTGCCAGCTCAGCGAGACAGAGAGATACGCAGTATTTT,CASSARQRDTQYF
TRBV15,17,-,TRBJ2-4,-,TGTGCCACCAGCAGAGAATGGGGGCGGGAGTTAGGAAACATTCAGTACTTC,CATSREWGRELGNIQYF
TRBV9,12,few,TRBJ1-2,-,TGTGCCAGCAGCCAGGGAGGATATGGCTACACCTTC,CASSQGGYGYTF
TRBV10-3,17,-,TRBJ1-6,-,TGTGCCATCAGTGAGTCGAAAGCCCCGGGACAAAATTCACCCCTCCACTTT,CAISESKAPGQNSPLHF
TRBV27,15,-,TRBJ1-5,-,TGTGCCAGCAGTTTATCAGGAGATAGCAATCAGCCCCAGCATTTT,CASSLSGDSNQPQHF
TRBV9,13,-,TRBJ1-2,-,TGTGCCAGCAGCGTACAGACTATTAATGGCTACACCTTC,CASSVQTINGYTF
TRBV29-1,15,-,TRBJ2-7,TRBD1,TGCAGCGTTGCTGAGACCGGGACAGGGGGCAACGAGCAGTACTTC,CSVAETGTGGNEQYF
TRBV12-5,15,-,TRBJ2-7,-,TGTGCTAGTGCCAAAGCGAGGGGGGGCTGGGACGAGCAGTACTTC,CASAKARGGWDEQYF
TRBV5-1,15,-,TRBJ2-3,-,TGCGCCAGCCTGCGTGAGGGGCTGGGCACAGATACGCAGTATTTT,CASLREGLGTDTQYF
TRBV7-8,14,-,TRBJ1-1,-,TGTGCCAGCAGCTTAGTTATCGGGGACACTGAAGCTTTCTTT,CASSLVIGDTEAFF
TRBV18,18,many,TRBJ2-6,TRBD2,TGTGCCAGCTCACCGAGGACTAGCCAAACCTCTGGGGCCAACGTCCTGACTTTC,CASSPRTSQTSGANVLTF
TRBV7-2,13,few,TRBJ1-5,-,TGTGCCAGCAGTCGGGAGGGAAATCAGCCCCAGCATTTT,CASSREGNQPQHF
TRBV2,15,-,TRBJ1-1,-,TGTGCCAGCAGTGAGACTTACGTCCTGAACACTGAAGCTTTCTTT,CASSETYVLNTEAFF
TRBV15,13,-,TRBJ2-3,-,TGTGCCACCGGCCGGTCGGCAACAGATACGCAGTATTTT,CATGRSATDTQYF
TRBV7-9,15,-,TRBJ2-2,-,TGTGCCAGCAGCTTAGGGCCCTTGGGCCCCGGGGAGCTGTTTTTT,CASSLGPLGPGELFF
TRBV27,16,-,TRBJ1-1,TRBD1,TGTGCCAGCAGTTTAGCAAAACAGGGGGCACGGACTGAAGCTTTCTTT,CASSLAKQGARTEAFF
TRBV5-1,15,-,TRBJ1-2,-,TGCGCCAGCAGCTTCGCAGGCCCACCTAACTATGGCTACACCTTC,CASSFAGPPNYGYTF
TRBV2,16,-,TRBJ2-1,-,TGTGCCAGCAGCCCTAAGGCACCGACAGTATACAATGAGCAGTTCTTC,CASSPKAPTVYNEQFF
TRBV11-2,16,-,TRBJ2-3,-,TGTGCCAGCAGCACCAACTTGACCCCTGGCACAGATACGCAGTATTTT,CASSTNLTPGTDTQYF
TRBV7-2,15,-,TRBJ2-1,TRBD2,TGTGCCAGCAGCTTAGGGCGGGGGGCGTACAATGAGCAGTTCTTC,CASSLGRGAYNEQFF